This TCR beta chain derives from a study of cytomegalovirus exposure and HLA in healthy donors. Study-wide points: In a later analysis, V- and J-gene trimming of beta chains associated with a DCLRE1C missense variant, replicated independently. Relative to the approximately 680-donor mean, N-insertions were reportedly fewer in an Asian-associated ancestry cluster in a later analysis. According to a later analysis, most TCR beta chains associated with CMV appeared HLA-restricted. Per a later analysis, HLA-associated TCR beta chains showed more clonal expansion than other, equally common TCR beta chains.

With respect to this clone: Its cognate antigen is unknown.

The PCR used 60 Vbeta and 13 Jbeta primers. Measured with immunoSEQ multiplex PCR; TCRdb has only the in-frame clones, and not every one. The sample has 150,000 or so clones; 64% are singletons. This TCR derives from a young woman in good health and CMV-seropositive. The sample taken for sequencing was PBMCs.

The CDR3 sequence: CASTLAEGSYNEQFF. The CDR3, as DNA: TGTGCCAGTACATTAGCGGAGGGCTCCTACAATGAGCAGTTCTTC. The J gene is TRBJ2-1, the V gene TRBV19, with a possible D match to TRBD2 (6 bases). The germline V gene encodes CDR1 LNHDA and CDR2 SQIVND (reference sequence). The V end was cut by 7 bases, the J end by 0 bases, with 13 bases between. The CDR3 is 15 amino acids.